The 16 T cell receptor beta chains in this list originate from one sample, sequenced in a study of T cell changes during pregnancy in multiple sclerosis. TCRdb's table, derived via immunoSEQ multiplex PCR, lists solely in-frame clones and lacks some. The top ten clones hold 1% to 1.5% of a sample with tens of thousands of clones, roughly 91% of them seen once. The input for sequencing was peripheral blood, taken in the second trimester of pregnancy. The receptors stem from a female donor with multiple sclerosis, enrolled in a pregnancy study.

Here the CDR3 reads CASSLDPGQNTEAFF. The CDR3 DNA is TGTGCCAGCAGCTTAGACCCGGGACAGAACACTGAAGCTTTCTTT. The chain has TRBV11-2 and TRBJ1-1, with a tentative D call TRBD1 (6 bases). Trimming took off 0 bases at V and 1 base at J, with 9 bases between the two ends. The germline CDR1 and CDR2 sequences are SGHAT and FQNNGV. This CDR3 spans 15 amino acids.

The rearrangement joins TRBV14 to TRBJ1-1, with 8 bases identical to TRBD1. The CDR3 has 16 residues. The germline V gene encodes CDR1 SGHDN and CDR2 FVKESK. The V segment lost 5 bases and the J segment 1 base; nucleotides outside the gene matches: 9. The CDR3 here is CASSGGQVRRNTEAFF. The CDR3 bases are TGTGCCAGCAGCGGGGGACAGGTCCGGCGGAACACTGAAGCTTTCTTT.

This rearrangement joins TRBV6-5 to TRBJ1-2, with 8 bases identical to TRBD1. The CDR3 runs 14 residues. In germline, CDR1 is MNHEY, CDR2 SVGAGI. V lost 1 base, J lost 5 bases, and 3 bases stayed unmatched. The CDR3 DNA follows: TGTGCCAGCAGTTACTTCGGACAGGGTTATGGCTACACCTTC. Amino acid sequence: CASSYFGQGYGYTF.

This sequence joins TRBV15 and TRBJ1-4, with TRBD1 identical over 9 bases. Germline CDR1 and CDR2: LNHNV and YYDKDF (reference sequence). The CDR3 is 16 residues long. With 3 bases clipped from V and 5 bases from J, the junction kept 7 bases outside the gene matches. The CDR3 sequence is CATSRESGTGNEKLFF. The CDR3 DNA is TGTGCCACCAGCAGGGAGTCAGGGACAGGGAATGAAAAACTGTTTTTT.

CDR3 in amino acids: CAIRPPGLNYGYTF. CDR3 nucleotides: TGTGCCATCAGGCCCCCCGGACTTAACTATGGCTACACCTTC. J is TRBJ1-2 and V is TRBV10-3, with D unresolved. The CDR3 runs to 14 residues. V was pared by 6 bases and J by 1 base, with 12 bases between. In germline, CDR1 is ENHRY, CDR2 SYGVKD.

This clone was seen once. This chain connects TRBV6-5 to TRBJ1-6; 9 bases fit TRBD1. Per germline, CDR1 MNHEY and CDR2 SVGAGI. Trimming cost V 6 bases and J 3 bases; bases outside gene matches: 3. This CDR3 is built from 15 residues. The CDR3 here is CASRLTGGYNSPLHF. The DNA for the CDR3 is TGTGCCAGCAGACTGACAGGGGGCTATAATTCACCCCTCCACTTT.

This rearrangement joins TRBV5-1 to TRBJ1-2; the match to TRBD1 covers 8 bases. Germline values: CDR1 SGHRS, CDR2 YFSETQ. The CDR3 runs 12 residues. V shed 4 bases and J 7 bases; nucleotides not matched to a gene: 3. DNA for the CDR3: TGCGCCAGCAGCGGACAGGGAGCTGGCTACACCTTC. As protein: CASSGQGAGYTF.

This chain connects TRBV18 to TRBJ1-1; 10 nucleotides agree with TRBD1. The CDR3 is made up of 12 amino acids. Unmatched junction bases numbered 0, after V lost 1 base and J lost 10 bases. In germline, CDR1 is KGHSH, CDR2 LQKENI. The CDR3 DNA follows: TGTGCCAGCTCACCACGGACAGGGGGAGCTTTCTTT. It encodes CASSPRTGGAFF.

The chain links TRBV27 to TRBJ1-6; 9 positions match TRBD1. V lost 5 bases and J lost 7; bases outside the gene matches: 9. The CDR3 sequence is 16 residues long. The germline V gene has CDR1 MNHEY and CDR2 SMNVEV (reference sequence). The CDR3 coding sequence is TGTGCCAGCAGTCGAGCACTTGGACAGGGGAATTCACCCCTCCACTTT. Amino acids: CASSRALGQGNSPLHF.

This chain links TRBV5-1 with TRBJ1-3; D ambiguous. Trimming stripped 3 bases from V and 0 bases from J, with 10 bases between. Germline V CDR1 and CDR2: SGHRS, YFSETQ. The CDR3 is 15 amino acids. The CDR3 nucleotides are TGCGCCAGCAGCTCCGGGAGCCTCTCTGGAAACACCATATATTTT. Encoded protein: CASSSGSLSGNTIYF. The entire variable domain, with the rest obtained from reference TRBV5-1 and TRBJ1-3, is as follows: KAGVTQTPRYLIKTRGQQVTLSCSPISGHRSVSWYQQTPGQGLQFLFEYFSETQRNKGNFPGRFSGRQFSNSRSEMNVSTLELGDSALYLCASSSGSLSGNTIYFGEGSWLTVV.

The chain combines TRBV6-5 with TRBJ1-1; D is possibly TRBD1 (6 bases). The V end lost 11 bases, the J end lost 4 bases, and 14 bases lay between the germline ends. Germline CDR1 reads MNHEY; CDR2 reads SVGAGI. This CDR3 region has 12 residues. CDR3 region: CAAGGGSTEAFF. The CDR3 bases are TGTGCCGCGGGGGGCGGGAGCACTGAAGCTTTCTTT.

V is TRBV7-9 and J is TRBJ1-5; weak D call: TRBD1 (5 bases). V shed 1 base and J shed 9 bases, with 10 bases lying between them. Germline V gene lookup returns CDR1 SEHNR and CDR2 FQNEAQ (reference sequence). This CDR3 contains 13 residues. Here the CDR3 DNA reads TGTGCCAGCAGCTTAGAGGAGGGGATGCCCCAGCATTTT. This sequence encodes CASSLEEGMPQHF.

Comment on this clone: One end of the junction fails to match germline, which may point to a read error. The chain couples TRBV19 to TRBJ1-5; the D is unclear. From germline, CDR1 is LNHDA and CDR2 SQIVND (reference sequence). The CDR3 covers 13 residues. For the CDR3, the DNA is TGTGCCAGTAGTGTAGACCTTAATCAGCCCCAGCATTTT. Translation: CASSVDLNQPQHF. Looking up the rest from reference TRBV19 and TRBJ1-5 gives the full variable domain: DGGITQSPKYLFRKEGQNVTLSCEQNLNHDAMYWYRQDPGQGLRLIYYSQIVNDFQKGDIAEGYSVSREKKESFPLTVTSAQKNPTAFYLCASSVDLNQPQHFGDGTRLSIL.

This rearrangement joins TRBV5-1 to TRBJ2-1; a weak D match, TRBD1 (5 bases). This CDR3 has 13 amino acids. Per the germline V gene, CDR1 is SGHRS and CDR2 is YFSETQ. V was cut by 5 bases and J by 8 bases, with 14 bases left in between. The CDR3 DNA reads as TGCGCCAGCAGAACTAATACAGGTGATGAGCAGTTCTTC. As protein: CASRTNTGDEQFF. The full variable domain, with the rest looked up from reference TRBV5-1 and TRBJ2-1, is KAGVTQTPRYLIKTRGQQVTLSCSPISGHRSVSWYQQTPGQGLQFLFEYFSETQRNKGNFPGRFSGRQFSNSRSEMNVSTLELGDSALYLCASRTNTGDEQFFGPGTRLTVL.

V usage is TRBV29-1 and J usage is TRBJ1-2, with 7 positions matching TRBD1. Germline trimming cut 7 bases from V and 4 bases from J; bases unmatched to any gene: 9. Germline assignment: CDR1 SQVTM and CDR2 ANQGSEA. This CDR3 has 13 residues. CDR3 DNA sequence: TGCAGCGGTGGGGACAGTCAATCCTATGGCTACACCTTC. Translating it yields CSGGDSQSYGYTF.

J is TRBJ1-5 and V is TRBV6-1, with 9 bases fitting TRBD1. The CDR3 length is 15 residues. CDR1 and CDR2 from the germline V gene are MNHNS and SASEGT. The trim removed 4 bases at V and 5 bases at J, leaving 6 bases unmatched. Here the CDR3 DNA reads TGTGCCAGCAGTGTGTGGGGACAGGGCGATCAGCCCCAGCATTTT. Amino acids: CASSVWGQGDQPQHF.